This T cell receptor (beta chain) was observed in a study of shared clonotypes between healthy human individuals. Trimming left V 0 bases short and J 2 bases short, with 8 bases between. The CDR3 spans 15 residues. Germline V gene sequence: CDR1 SGHDT, CDR2 YYEEEE. Here immunoSEQ multiplex PCR was the method, and the copy in TCRdb shows in-frame clones only, minus some. Among under 1,100,000 clones, around 76% were seen once, and the ten largest hold 1.4% to 1.5%. Broader study findings: Owing to a small donor count, the genetic and exposure-history diversity represented was limited. Non-shared clonotypes had lower generation probabilities than those shared by all four donors. Shared clonotypes: roughly 4.5% naive CD4, roughly 3.5% naive CD8, 2.3% memory CD4, more than 0.3% memory CD8.

Details on this clone: Antigen specificity is unknown.

The receptor was isolated from a man between 18 and 35 years old in good health. The chain combines TRBV5-6 with TRBJ2-2; D gene unclear. Material: memory CD4+ T cells sorted from blood. Regarding subset: CD45RA-negative fraction. CDR3 amino acids: CASSLAVKNTGELFF. CDR3 coding DNA: TGTGCCAGCAGCTTGGCGGTTAAAAACACCGGGGAGCTGTTTTTT.